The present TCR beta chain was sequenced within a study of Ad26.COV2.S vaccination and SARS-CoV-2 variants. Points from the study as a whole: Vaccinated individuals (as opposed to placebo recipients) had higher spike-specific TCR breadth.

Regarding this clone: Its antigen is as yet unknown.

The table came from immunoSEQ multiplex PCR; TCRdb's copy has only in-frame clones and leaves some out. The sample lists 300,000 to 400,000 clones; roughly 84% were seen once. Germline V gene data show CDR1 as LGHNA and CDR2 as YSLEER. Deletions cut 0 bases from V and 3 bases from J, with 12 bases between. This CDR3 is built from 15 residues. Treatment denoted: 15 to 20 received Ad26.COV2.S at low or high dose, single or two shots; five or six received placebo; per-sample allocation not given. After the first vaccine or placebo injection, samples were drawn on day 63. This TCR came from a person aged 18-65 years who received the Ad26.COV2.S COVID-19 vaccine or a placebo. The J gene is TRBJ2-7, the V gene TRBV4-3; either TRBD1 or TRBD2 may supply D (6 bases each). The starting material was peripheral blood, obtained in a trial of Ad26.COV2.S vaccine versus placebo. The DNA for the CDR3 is TGCGCCAGCAGCCAAGAGTTGGGGGGCTACTACGAGCAGTACTTC. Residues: CASSQELGGYYEQYF.